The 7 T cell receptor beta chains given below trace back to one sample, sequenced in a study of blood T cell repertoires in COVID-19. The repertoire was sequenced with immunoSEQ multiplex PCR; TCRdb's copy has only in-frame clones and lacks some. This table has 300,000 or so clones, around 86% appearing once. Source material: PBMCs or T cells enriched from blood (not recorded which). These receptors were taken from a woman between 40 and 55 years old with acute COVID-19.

CDR3 DNA: TGTGCCAGCAGCTTCCAGTCGTTTGGGACAGGGGGCCCCTATGGCTACACCTTC. Its protein is CASSFQSFGTGGPYGYTF. V is TRBV7-9 and J is TRBJ1-2; 12 positions agree with TRBD1. This CDR3 has 18 residues. V was pared by 3 bases and J by 4 bases, with 12 bases of the junction left unmatched. Germline CDR1 and CDR2: SEHNR and FQNEAQ (reference sequence).

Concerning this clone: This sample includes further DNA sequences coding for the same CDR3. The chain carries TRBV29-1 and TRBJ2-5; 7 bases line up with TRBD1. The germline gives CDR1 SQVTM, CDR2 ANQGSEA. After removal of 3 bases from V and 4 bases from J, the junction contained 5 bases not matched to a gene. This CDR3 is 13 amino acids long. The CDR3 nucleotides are TGCAGCGTTGAGGGTCCAGGGGGAGAGACCCAGTACTTC. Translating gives CSVEGPGGETQYF.

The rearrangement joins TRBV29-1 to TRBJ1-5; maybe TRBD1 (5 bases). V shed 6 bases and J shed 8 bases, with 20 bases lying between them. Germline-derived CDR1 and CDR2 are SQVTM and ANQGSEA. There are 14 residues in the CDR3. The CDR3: CSVRSDTPNKPQHF. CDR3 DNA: TGCAGCGTCCGTTCGGACACCCCTAATAAGCCCCAGCATTTT.

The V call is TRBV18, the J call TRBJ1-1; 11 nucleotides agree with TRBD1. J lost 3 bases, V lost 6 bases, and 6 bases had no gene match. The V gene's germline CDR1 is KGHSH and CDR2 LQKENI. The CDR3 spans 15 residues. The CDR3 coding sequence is TGTGCCAGCTCGTTCGGACAGGGGGCGGACACTGAAGCTTTCTTT. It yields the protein CASSFGQGADTEAFF.

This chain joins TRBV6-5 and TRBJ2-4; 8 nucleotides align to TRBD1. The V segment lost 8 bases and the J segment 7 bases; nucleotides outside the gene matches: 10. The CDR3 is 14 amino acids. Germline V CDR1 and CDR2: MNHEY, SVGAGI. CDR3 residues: CASGDRSGWNIQYF. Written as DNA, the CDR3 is TGTGCCAGCGGGGACAGGTCGGGGTGGAACATTCAGTACTTC.

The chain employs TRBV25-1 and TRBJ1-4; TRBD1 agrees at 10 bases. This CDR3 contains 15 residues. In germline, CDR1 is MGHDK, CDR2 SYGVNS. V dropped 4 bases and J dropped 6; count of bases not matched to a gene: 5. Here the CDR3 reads CASSGPGQGHEKLFF. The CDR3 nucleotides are TGTGCCAGCAGTGGTCCGGGACAGGGGCATGAAAAACTGTTTTTT.

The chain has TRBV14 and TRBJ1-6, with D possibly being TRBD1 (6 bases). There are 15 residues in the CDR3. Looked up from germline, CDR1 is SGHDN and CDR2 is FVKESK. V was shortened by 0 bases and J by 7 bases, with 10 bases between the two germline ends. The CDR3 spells CASSQDTGTNSPLHF. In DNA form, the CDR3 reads TGTGCCAGCAGCCAAGACACCGGGACAAATTCACCCCTCCACTTT.